This TCR beta chain was profiled in a study of beta chain features in type 1 diabetes (dated by TCRdb to 2017 to 2018). About the full investigation: Patients and healthy donors did not differ in mean age, gender distribution, total cell number or subset yield. Across all samples, about 110 million sorted cells were examined, and cell number per subset correlated strongly with RNA yield. In the study, recently diagnosed type 1 diabetes patients and matched healthy donors were compared on the TCRB repertoires of their sorted circulating CD4+ T cell subsets. Whereas all 28 donors provided naive and central memory subsets, regulatory and stem cell-like memory subsets were isolated from just 8 patients and roughly eight healthy donors. Broader findings and caveats from the paper: Because the HLA sub-analyses included only small numbers of individuals, any influence of HLA type on TCRB rearrangement was left unresolved. Type 1 diabetes patients showed a moderate but significant shortening of TCRB CDR3 length in all four CD4+ subsets. At VDJ recombination sites, patients with type 1 diabetes made fewer insertions and deleted more nucleotides, a pattern implying thymic rearrangement abnormalities. Naive, central memory and regulatory TCRB repertoires appeared to be more alike among patients than among healthy donors. Shorter templates might be favored by PCR, yet because patient and control samples were amplified and corrected together, any such skew would affect both groups equally. Because cDNA rather than genomic DNA was sequenced, highly expressing activated cells could have been over-represented, although no difference in activation and CD3 levels was found between groups.

As encoded in the germline V gene (reference sequence), CDR1 is SGHNT while CDR2 is YYREEE. The CDR3 measures 16 amino acids from cysteine to phenylalanine. The CDR3 DNA has 48 bases and is translated from base 1. From V the trimming removes 2 bases and from J it removes 2 bases, while the gene matches leave 7 bases of the junction unaccounted for. A single peripheral blood draw of 95 to 150 mL on average was collected from each donor into heparinised tubes. A BD FACSAria II and a panel including CD45RO, CCR7, CD25, CD127, CD95 and CD27 were used to sort naive, central memory, regulatory and stem cell-like memory CD4+ T cells. Purity was above 95% for every sorted population. PBMCs were isolated right away by Lymphoprep density gradient centrifugation and were stained directly, without culture. So that batch effects would be minimized, each experiment stained and sorted samples in pairs, pairing one healthy donor with one patient.

All of the isolated RNA was reverse transcribed with the High Capacity cDNA Reverse Transcription Kit, so expressed TCRB transcripts were sequenced. Deep immunoSEQ sequencing was applied to naive, central memory and regulatory T cell samples, giving an average of roughly 3.5 million total reads per sample. Sorted cells were lysed in RLT buffer, and RNA was extracted using DNase-treated RNeasy Micro or Mini kits according to cell number. To prevent cross-contamination, every cell subset was processed on its own, while patient and healthy donor samples were processed together. TCRB sequences were amplified from cDNA with the immunoSEQ multiplex PCR, producing 87-bp fragments spanning the CDR3 region. Sequencing of the amplicons was done on the Illumina HiSeq platform. As for the original processing: Synthetic template baselines were used to correct PCR bias computationally, reads within Hamming distance 2 were collapsed, and singletons that could not be merged were discarded. By aligning reads against IMGT, V, D and J genes, CDR3 length, and insertions or deletions at six rearrangement sites were assigned. Within each subset, clonotype counts were normalized to sorted cell number, and only after that were true diversity and Gini coefficients computed with the tcR R package. Repertoire sharing was quantified using the overlap coefficient calculated on TCRB nucleotide sequences. TCRdb holds this immuneACCESS table with in-frame rearrangements only. Some clones are missing; in checked studies, unresolved V genes explain under half, and the rest has no known cause. V, J and clone size are those of that table, while D and trimming were read from the DNA. The sample profile shows nearly 350,000 clones; 7.5% to 9% of them were found once. The ten largest clones represent around 0.45% of the sample.

Notes on this clone: What this receptor recognizes is not known. No quality values exist for individual bases; no much larger clone is one base distant.

This chain is built from TRBV5-4 and TRBJ2-7, with 10 central nucleotides matching TRBD2. The TCR comes from a woman aged 18-30 years in good health. Sequencing used central memory CD4+ T cells from blood. The sequenced DNA is TGTGCCAGCAGCTTAGGGAGCGGGAGGGCCGCCTACGAGCAGTACTTC. This encodes CASSLGSGRAAYEQYF.